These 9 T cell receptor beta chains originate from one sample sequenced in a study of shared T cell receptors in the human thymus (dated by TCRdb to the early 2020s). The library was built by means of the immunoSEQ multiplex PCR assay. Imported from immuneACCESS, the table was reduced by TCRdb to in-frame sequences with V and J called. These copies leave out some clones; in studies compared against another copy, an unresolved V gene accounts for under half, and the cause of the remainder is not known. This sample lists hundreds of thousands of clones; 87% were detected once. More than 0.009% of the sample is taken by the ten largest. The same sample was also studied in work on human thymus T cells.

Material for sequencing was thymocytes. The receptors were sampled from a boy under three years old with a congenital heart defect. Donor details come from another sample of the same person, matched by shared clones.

The CDR3, as DNA: TGCGCCAGCATCTTCGGACAGGGTAGACTAGCGGGACTGGGGACCTACAATGAGCAGTTCTTC. It encodes CASIFGQGRLAGLGTYNEQFF. The V and J genes are TRBV23-1 and TRBJ2-1; 11 bases match TRBD2. TRBV23-1 is an ORF, with its function uncertain. The length of the CDR3 is 21 residues. J lost 2 bases, V lost 7 bases, and 22 bases had no gene match.

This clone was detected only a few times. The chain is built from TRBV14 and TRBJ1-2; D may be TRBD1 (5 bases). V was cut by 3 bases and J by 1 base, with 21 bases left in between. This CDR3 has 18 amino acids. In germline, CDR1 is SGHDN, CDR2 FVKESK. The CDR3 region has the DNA TGTGCCAGCAGCCAGGAAGATGATACGGACATCAATAACTATGGCTACACCTTC. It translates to CASSQEDDTDINNYGYTF.

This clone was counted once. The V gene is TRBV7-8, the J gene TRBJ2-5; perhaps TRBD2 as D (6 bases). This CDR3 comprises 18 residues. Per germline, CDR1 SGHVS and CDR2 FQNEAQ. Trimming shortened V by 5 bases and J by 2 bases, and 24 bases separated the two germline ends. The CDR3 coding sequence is TGTGCCAGCAGCCACCCCGGGACTCCCCGGGGTTCGCAAGAGACCCAGTACTTC. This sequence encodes CASSHPGTPRGSQETQYF.

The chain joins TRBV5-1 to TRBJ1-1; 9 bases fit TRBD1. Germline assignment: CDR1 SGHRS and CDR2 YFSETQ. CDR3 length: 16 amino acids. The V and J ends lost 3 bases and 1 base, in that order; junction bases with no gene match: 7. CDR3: CASSWRTGAKNTEAFF. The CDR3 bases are TGCGCCAGCAGCTGGCGGACAGGGGCGAAGAACACTGAAGCTTTCTTT. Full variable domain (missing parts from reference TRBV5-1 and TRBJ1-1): KAGVTQTPRYLIKTRGQQVTLSCSPISGHRSVSWYQQTPGQGLQFLFEYFSETQRNKGNFPGRFSGRQFSNSRSEMNVSTLELGDSALYLCASSWRTGAKNTEAFFGQGTRLTVV.

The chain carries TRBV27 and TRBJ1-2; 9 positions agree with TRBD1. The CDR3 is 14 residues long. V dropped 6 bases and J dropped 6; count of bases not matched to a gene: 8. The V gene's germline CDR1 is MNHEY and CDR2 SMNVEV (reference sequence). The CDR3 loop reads CASRRDRESHGYTF. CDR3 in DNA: TGTGCCAGCAGGAGGGACAGGGAATCCCATGGCTACACCTTC.

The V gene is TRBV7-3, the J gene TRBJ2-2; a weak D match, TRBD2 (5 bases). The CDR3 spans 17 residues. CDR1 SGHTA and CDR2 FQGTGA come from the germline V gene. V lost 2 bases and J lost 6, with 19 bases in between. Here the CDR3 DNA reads TGTGCCAGCAGCTTATTCAACGGGTCCCAGGAGGCCGGGGAGCTGTTTTTT. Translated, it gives CASSLFNGSQEAGELFF.

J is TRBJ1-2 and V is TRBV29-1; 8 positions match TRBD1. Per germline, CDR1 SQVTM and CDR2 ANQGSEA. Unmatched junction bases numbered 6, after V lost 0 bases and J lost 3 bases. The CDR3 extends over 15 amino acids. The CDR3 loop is CSVEDRQGTYYGYTF. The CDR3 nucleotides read TGCAGCGTTGAAGATCGACAGGGGACCTACTATGGCTACACCTTC. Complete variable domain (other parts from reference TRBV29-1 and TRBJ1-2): SAVISQKPSRDICQRGTSLTIQCQVDSQVTMMFWYRQQPGQSLTLIATANQGSEATYESGFVIDKFPISRPNLTFSTLTVSNMSPEDSSIYLCSVEDRQGTYYGYTFGSGTRLTVV.

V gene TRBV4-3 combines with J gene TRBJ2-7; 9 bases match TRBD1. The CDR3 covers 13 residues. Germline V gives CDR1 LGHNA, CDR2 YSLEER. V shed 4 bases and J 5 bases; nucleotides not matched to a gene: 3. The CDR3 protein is CASSRTGVHEQYF. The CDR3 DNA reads TGCGCCAGCAGCCGGACAGGGGTCCACGAGCAGTACTTC.

CDR3 in DNA: TGTGCCAGCAGCCTTAGCGGGGGAATACACACAGATACGCAGTATTTT. This sequence encodes CASSLSGGIHTDTQYF. This chain joins TRBV7-6 and TRBJ2-3; 9 nucleotides match TRBD2. CDR1 and CDR2 (germline): SGHVS, FNYEAQ. V was clipped by 5 bases and J by 2 bases; unmatched bases: 8. The CDR3 totals 16 residues.